This TCR beta chain derives from a study of T-cell reconstitution after alpha-beta-depleted transplantation in children. Unique molecular identifiers were incorporated into the prepared TCRbeta library. From the PCR reads, TCRdb called clonotypes with MiXCR, one entry per CDR3 protein. Of roughly 590,000 distinct CDR3 sequences listed, around 16% were seen once; the top ten hold over 0.95%. This clonotype was recorded many times. This CDR3 is 15 amino acids long. Germline values: CDR1 DFQATT, CDR2 SNEGSKA (reference sequence). Trimming took off 0 bases at V and 7 bases at J, with 16 bases between the two ends.

The receptor was derived from a human donor who donated a stem cell graft to a child with acute myeloid leukemia. This chain connects TRBV20-1 to TRBJ1-5; D might be TRBD1 (5 bases). The sequencing used PBMCs from the stem cell graft donor, collected from the stem cell graft. The chain's CDR3 is CSARDVIGGWQPQHF. CDR3 DNA sequence: TGCAGTGCTAGAGACGTGATCGGGGGGTGGCAGCCCCAGCATTTT.